The clone carrying this TCR beta chain has just a few counts. This record belongs to a study of regulatory T cells in long-lasting Graves disease. The V segment lost 3 bases and the J segment 0 bases; nucleotides outside the gene matches: 11. CDR1 LGHDT and CDR2 YNNKEL come from the germline V gene (reference sequence). The CDR3 is made up of 20 amino acids. Arm-PCR of CDR3 regions and iRepertoire HTBI primers were used to build TCR beta libraries. TCRdb itself ran the multiplex PCR reads through MiXCR, one entry per CDR3 protein. The table shows 370,000 or so distinct CDR3 sequences, with around 15% occurring only once. Noted time point: newly diagnosed GD, antithyroid drugs for less than 3 months. The TCR library was made from RNA extracted from PBMCs. This sample was shared with a second study, whose subject was T cells in Graves' hyperthyroidism and ophthalmopathy.

The clonotype was recovered from a woman under 30 with Graves disease. The sequencing used peripheral blood mononuclear cells (PBMCs), collected at new diagnosis, from a patient treated with antithyroid drugs. The rearrangement uses TRBV3-1 and TRBJ2-2; TRBD2 aligns across 12 bases. In DNA form, the CDR3 reads TGTGCCAGCAGCCATGGACTAGCGGGGAGGGTATTCGCGAACACCGGGGAGCTGTTTTTT. This encodes CASSHGLAGRVFANTGELFF.